This T cell receptor beta chain emerged from a study of blood T cells in healthy people across ages. A second PCR, run for 7 to 11 cycles, used a sample-barcoded 5' primer plus a J-beta primer mix. MiXCR was run by TCRdb on the 5' RACE reads, yielding one entry per CDR3 protein. The sample lists roughly 830,000 distinct CDR3 sequences, around 62% occurring once. CDR3 length: 17 residues. Looked up from germline, CDR1 is LGHNA and CDR2 is YNFKEQ. V lost 0 bases, J lost 2 bases, and 6 bases stayed unmatched. Isolation recovered at least 6.5 million PBMCs from every sample. The sequencing input was blood. This receptor was taken from a man aged 30 to 45 in good health. This chain links TRBV4-2 with TRBJ2-1; 8 bases line up with TRBD2. The CDR3 reads CASSQEMRGVPYNEQFF. For the CDR3, the DNA is TGTGCCAGCAGCCAAGAGATGCGGGGGGTCCCCTACAATGAGCAGTTCTTC.